This TCR beta chain was retrieved from a study of T cell responses to AZD1222 COVID-19 vaccine (dated by TCRdb to about 2021). Notes on the research overall: AZD1222 recipients given second doses at about 4 weeks or at about 12 weeks were pooled, since spike-specific TCR depth and breadth were not found to differ between the two schedules. Enrollment into the trials was organized by age into subgroups of 18-55, 56-69 and 70-plus years, and those subgroups contained approximately 160, 26 and 62 TCR-sequenced participants, respectively. A total of just over 230 trial participants underwent TCR sequencing, of whom around 210 had received two doses of AZD1222 and about 25 had received two doses of the MenACWY control vaccine. The full study reports these points: The whole spike protein was spanned by vaccine-associated CD4 TCRs, and dominant responses were seen in regions 160-218 and 743-854. A significant rise in spike-specific TCR breadth and depth was observed after two AZD1222 doses relative to day 0 and relative to MenACWY recipients. Conclusions about previously exposed vaccinees were limited because only six or seven AZD1222 recipients were SARS-CoV-2 seropositive at baseline. Participants were mostly white British and included more females than males, and it was suggested by the authors that clonal diversity may have been underestimated. Nearly half of unique spike-specific TCRs reportedly recognized epitopes outside regions mutated in the B.1.351 and B.1.1.7 variants. No day 14 peak-response samples were available, so repertoires were characterized only after the peak T cell response. The 56-69-year group was small, and its depth increase did not reach significance, likely because of low power.

The sample's time point label is to be understood as: baseline before first vaccination. The vaccinee samples were drawn from two UK trials, COV001 and COV002, one of which was a single-blind randomized controlled phase 2/3 trial testing AZD1222 (ChAdOx1 nCoV-19) in healthy adults. Trial participant PBMC samples were collected at day 0 and day 28 after the second dose for TCRbeta chain sequencing. Concerning this clone itself: What this receptor recognizes is not known. No base quality values were provided; no much bigger clone lies one nucleotide off.

The germline V gene gives CDR1 as MNHNS and CDR2 as SASEGT. From V the trimming removes 1 base and from J it removes 8 bases, while the gene matches leave 7 bases of the junction unaccounted for. Counted from cysteine to phenylalanine, this CDR3 has 15 amino acids. Of the read, only the CDR3 DNA is kept; its 45 bases are in frame from base 1. The CDR3 regions of human TCRbeta chains were analyzed by immunosequencing. Processing in the source paper ran as follows. TCRs in the repertoires were compared against a reference library of SARS-CoV-2-specific TCRs that had been generated with the MIRA antigen-specificity platform. Breadth was defined as the fraction of unique TCRs that were SARS-CoV-2-associated, and depth was defined as the fraction of total T cells that were SARS-CoV-2-associated. Using the MIRA data, each spike-specific TCR was assigned both to the spike region to which the TCR was reactive and to a CD4 or CD8 class. Log10-transformed breadth and depth values were compared by one-way ANOVA with Sidak's multiple comparisons tests. TCRdb obtained this table from immuneACCESS and retained in-frame rearrangements with V and J assigned. These tables miss some clones; where compared with another copy, unresolved V genes account for less than half of the shortfall, and the remainder is unexplained. V and J calls and clone size come straight from that table; D and trimming were deduced from the DNA. The sample yields 90,000 to 120,000 clones; about 90% were counted once. The ten largest clones add up to approximately 22% of the sample.

This TCR derives from an adult in good health. The chain joins TRBV6-1 to TRBJ1-2; TRBD1 fits 10 bases in the junction. The material sequenced was peripheral blood, taken on day 0 of AZD1222 vaccination. The CDR3: CASSEVPRTGGGYTF. The nucleotide sequence is given as TGTGCCAGCAGTGAAGTTCCCCGGACAGGGGGAGGCTACACCTTC.